This passage covers 5 T cell receptor beta chains from one sample sequenced in a study of shared clonotypes between healthy human individuals. Clones were read by immunoSEQ multiplex PCR, and TCRdb kept only the in-frame ones, dropping some. The sample lists a few million clones; over 85% were seen once. The sequenced material came from naive CD4+ T cells from PBMCs. Stated subset: CD45RA+ positively selected. These receptors all stem from a man younger than 35 in good health. Some clones in this sample may be carry-over from other donors' samples.

The rearrangement uses TRBV10-2 and TRBJ2-1, with TRBD1 matching over 7 bases. Looked up from germline, CDR1 is WSHSY and CDR2 is SAAADI. CDR3 length: 19 residues. V lost 2 bases, J lost 3 bases, and 16 bases stayed unmatched. CDR3 residues: CASSEVLARTGFLYNEQFF. As DNA, the CDR3 is TGCGCCAGCAGTGAGGTCCTTGCACGGACAGGTTTCCTCTACAATGAGCAGTTCTTC.

This chain connects TRBV19 to TRBJ1-4; D call uncertain. CDR3 length: 17 amino acids. Trimming stripped 6 bases from V and 0 bases from J, with 17 bases between. CDR1 and CDR2 from the germline V gene are LNHDA and SQIVND (reference sequence). The chain's CDR3 is CASRMVVRTTTNEKLFF. The CDR3 nucleotides read TGTGCCAGTAGAATGGTAGTACGGACTACAACTAATGAAAAACTGTTTTTT.

The chain couples TRBV11-2 to TRBJ2-5; TRBD2 aligns across 10 bases. Germline-derived CDR1 and CDR2 are SGHAT and FQNNGV. This CDR3 comprises 15 residues. Trimming took 5 bases from V and 5 from J; bases not matched to a gene: 8. Here the CDR3 DNA reads TGTGCCAGCAGCGTCGCGACTAGCGGGTTTGAGACCCAGTACTTC. It codes for CASSVATSGFETQYF. Complete variable domain (other parts from reference TRBV11-2 and TRBJ2-5): EAGVAQSPRYKIIEKRQSVAFWCNPISGHATLYWYQQILGQGPKLLIQFQNNGVVDDSQLPKDRFSAERLKGVDSTLKIQPAKLEDSAVYLCASSVATSGFETQYFGPGTRLLVL.

The genes are TRBV7-2 and TRBJ2-3; 7 positions agree with TRBD2. This CDR3 contains 15 residues. J was trimmed by 0 bases and V by 3 bases; bases with no gene match: 3. CDR1 is SGHTA, CDR2 FQGNSA, per germline. The CDR3 region is CASSFTSVSTDTQYF. CDR3 coding DNA: TGTGCCAGCAGCTTCACTAGCGTTAGCACAGATACGCAGTATTTT.

This clone has a single count. This rearrangement joins TRBV30 to TRBJ1-4, with D possibly matching TRBD1 (5 bases). This CDR3 contains 15 residues. Germline CDR1 GTSNPN, CDR2 SVGIG (reference sequence). V lost 4 bases, J lost 4 bases, and 16 bases lay in between. In DNA form, the CDR3 reads TGTGCCTGGAACCTTGGGGGGGGGAGTAATGAAAAACTGTTTTTT. It codes for CAWNLGGGSNEKLFF.